A selection of T cell receptor beta chains follows, all from one sample in a study of siplizumab effects on memory and regulatory T cells. The repertoire was sequenced with immunoSEQ multiplex PCR; TCRdb's copy has only in-frame clones and lacks some. The sample carries 90,000 to 130,000 clones, roughly 92% recorded once. Sequenced sample: CD4+ T cells sorted from blood. These TCRs come from a human donor in good health. Each CDR3 is given with its conserved first and last residue. D genes are given only for firm matches. Where a row states a size, it is once, few, many or the class of an expanded clone; other rows omit it.

v_call: TRBV27
j_call: TRBJ1-1
clone_size: once
d_call: TRBD1
cdr3_aa: CASSQSYGTGRAFF
cdr3_nt: TGTGCCAGCAGCCAAAGCTACGGGACAGGGCGAGCTTTCTTT

v_call: TRBV20-1
j_call: TRBJ2-7
clone_size: once
d_call: NA
cdr3_aa: CSASIEHEQYF
cdr3_nt: TGCAGTGCCTCGATCGAGCACGAGCAGTACTTC

v_call: TRBV5-1
j_call: TRBJ2-7
clone_size: NA
d_call: NA
cdr3_aa: CASSFGGARSYEQYF
cdr3_nt: TGCGCCAGCAGCTTTGGCGGGGCCCGCTCCTACGAGCAGTACTTC

v_call: TRBV5-1
j_call: TRBJ2-1
clone_size: NA
d_call: TRBD2
cdr3_aa: CASSEGRVVYNEQFF
cdr3_nt: TGCGCCAGCAGCGAGGGGAGGGTTGTCTACAATGAGCAGTTCTTC

v_call: TRBV5-6
j_call: TRBJ2-3
clone_size: NA
d_call: NA
cdr3_aa: CASSFSRSDTQYF
cdr3_nt: TGTGCCAGCAGCTTTAGCCGTTCAGATACGCAGTATTTT

v_call: TRBV19
j_call: TRBJ2-2
clone_size: NA
d_call: TRBD2
cdr3_aa: CATRRAAGGLAGELFF
cdr3_nt: TGTGCCACCCGGCGGGCAGCGGGAGGGCTCGCCGGGGAGCTGTTTTTT

v_call: TRBV9
j_call: TRBJ2-3
clone_size: NA
d_call: NA
cdr3_aa: CASSVLWDSDTQYF
cdr3_nt: TGTGCCAGCAGCGTTTTGTGGGATTCAGATACGCAGTATTTT

v_call: TRBV28
j_call: TRBJ1-6
clone_size: NA
d_call: NA
cdr3_aa: CASSSRQEGVGNSPLHF
cdr3_nt: TGTGCCAGCAGTTCACGCCAAGAGGGGGTTGGAAATTCACCCCTCCACTTT

v_call: TRBV19
j_call: TRBJ2-1
clone_size: NA
d_call: NA
cdr3_aa: CASSGRTENEQFF
cdr3_nt: TGTGCCAGTAGTGGACGGACAGAAAATGAGCAGTTCTTC

v_call: TRBV6-5
j_call: TRBJ2-7
clone_size: NA
d_call: NA
cdr3_aa: CASSYSARWRGQYF
cdr3_nt: TGTGCCAGCAGTTACTCAGCCCGCTGGCGCGGGCAGTACTTC

v_call: TRBV6-1
j_call: TRBJ1-5
clone_size: NA
d_call: NA
cdr3_aa: CASRVWGSNQPQHF
cdr3_nt: TGTGCCAGCAGAGTTTGGGGTAGCAATCAGCCCCAGCATTTT

v_call: TRBV19
j_call: TRBJ2-1
clone_size: NA
d_call: NA
cdr3_aa: CASSIQGTSYNEQFF
cdr3_nt: TGTGCCAGTAGTATCCAGGGGACGTCCTACAATGAGCAGTTCTTC

v_call: TRBV5-4
j_call: TRBJ2-2
clone_size: NA
d_call: TRBD1
cdr3_aa: CASSLGPRGPPNTGELFF
cdr3_nt: TGTGCCAGCAGCTTGGGCCCAAGGGGGCCCCCGAACACCGGGGAGCTGTTTTTT

v_call: TRBV4-2
j_call: TRBJ2-1
clone_size: NA
d_call: TRBD2
cdr3_aa: CASSRSASGSNEQFF
cdr3_nt: TGTGCCAGCAGCCGGAGCGCTAGCGGGAGTAATGAGCAGTTCTTC

v_call: TRBV18
j_call: TRBJ1-6
clone_size: NA
d_call: NA
cdr3_aa: CASSPGSGARNSPLHF
cdr3_nt: TGTGCCAGCTCACCGGGTTCGGGGGCGCGGAATTCACCCCTCCACTTT

v_call: TRBV7-7
j_call: TRBJ2-1
clone_size: once
d_call: TRBD2
cdr3_aa: CASSISGGAYNEQFF
cdr3_nt: TGTGCCAGCAGCATTAGCGGGGGAGCCTACAATGAGCAGTTCTTC

v_call: TRBV12-2
j_call: TRBJ1-2
clone_size: few
d_call: NA
cdr3_aa: CASRTRTERGYTF
cdr3_nt: TGTGCAAGTCGCACCCGCACAGAGAGGGGCTACACCTTC

v_call: TRBV5-1
j_call: TRBJ1-2
clone_size: NA
d_call: TRBD1
cdr3_aa: CASSGTGVGNYGYTF
cdr3_nt: TGCGCCAGCAGCGGAACAGGGGTTGGGAACTATGGCTACACCTTC

v_call: TRBV7-2
j_call: TRBJ1-2
clone_size: NA
d_call: NA
cdr3_aa: CASTPWGANYGYTF
cdr3_nt: TGTGCCAGCACCCCTTGGGGGGCTAACTATGGCTACACCTTC

v_call: TRBV6-5
j_call: TRBJ2-7
clone_size: once
d_call: TRBD2
cdr3_aa: CASSGTSGSYEQYF
cdr3_nt: TGTGCCAGCAGTGGGACTAGCGGATCCTACGAGCAGTACTTC

v_call: TRBV6-6
j_call: TRBJ1-1
clone_size: NA
d_call: TRBD1
cdr3_aa: CASSPADRAPKAEAFF
cdr3_nt: TGTGCCAGCAGTCCCGCGGACAGGGCTCCCAAGGCTGAAGCTTTCTTT

v_call: TRBV5-1
j_call: TRBJ2-2
clone_size: once
d_call: NA
cdr3_aa: CASSLEGGRELFF
cdr3_nt: TGCGCCAGCAGCTTGGAGGGGGGCCGGGAGCTGTTTTTT

v_call: TRBV2
j_call: TRBJ1-2
clone_size: NA
d_call: NA
cdr3_aa: CASSAGNGYTF
cdr3_nt: TGTGCCAGCAGTGCAGGAAATGGCTACACCTTC

v_call: TRBV4-1
j_call: TRBJ2-1
clone_size: once
d_call: TRBD2
cdr3_aa: CASSREASGRARNEQFF
cdr3_nt: TGCGCCAGCAGCCGCGAAGCGAGCGGGAGGGCCAGGAATGAGCAGTTCTTC

v_call: TRBV7-2
j_call: TRBJ2-1
clone_size: NA
d_call: NA
cdr3_aa: CASRASKSDEQFF
cdr3_nt: TGTGCCAGCAGGGCTAGCAAATCCGATGAGCAGTTCTTC

v_call: TRBV10-1
j_call: TRBJ2-1
clone_size: NA
d_call: TRBD2
cdr3_aa: CASSEKLAGGGQFF
cdr3_nt: TGCGCCAGCAGTGAGAAACTAGCGGGAGGGGGGCAGTTCTTC

v_call: TRBV19
j_call: TRBJ1-5
clone_size: NA
d_call: TRBD1
cdr3_aa: CASSLQGYPVLQPQHF
cdr3_nt: TGTGCCAGTAGTTTACAGGGGTATCCGGTCCTTCAGCCCCAGCATTTT

v_call: TRBV6-1
j_call: TRBJ1-2
clone_size: NA
d_call: NA
cdr3_aa: CASSDRLGYTF
cdr3_nt: TGTGCCAGCAGTGACAGGTTGGGCTACACCTTC

v_call: TRBV19
j_call: TRBJ1-5
clone_size: NA
d_call: NA
cdr3_aa: CASSNGGPGAQHF
cdr3_nt: TGTGCCAGTAGTAACGGGGGCCCCGGTGCCCAGCATTTT

v_call: TRBV2
j_call: TRBJ2-1
clone_size: NA
d_call: NA
cdr3_aa: CASSVNYNEQFF
cdr3_nt: TGTGCCAGCAGTGTCAACTACAATGAGCAGTTCTTC

v_call: TRBV25-1
j_call: TRBJ2-3
clone_size: NA
d_call: NA
cdr3_aa: CASSEPLRLDTQYF
cdr3_nt: TGTGCCAGCAGTGAACCTCTACGTTTAGATACGCAGTATTTT

v_call: TRBV19
j_call: TRBJ2-3
clone_size: NA
d_call: NA
cdr3_aa: CASSIGLETDTQYF
cdr3_nt: TGTGCCAGTAGTATAGGCCTAGAGACAGATACGCAGTATTTT

v_call: TRBV5-4
j_call: TRBJ1-3
clone_size: NA
d_call: TRBD1
cdr3_aa: CASTKGTATGNTIYF
cdr3_nt: TGTGCCAGCACCAAGGGGACAGCGACTGGAAACACCATATATTTT

v_call: TRBV10-1
j_call: TRBJ2-1
clone_size: NA
d_call: TRBD2
cdr3_aa: CASSAGGRVEQFF
cdr3_nt: TGCGCCAGCTCCGCGGGAGGTCGCGTTGAGCAGTTCTTC

v_call: TRBV6-1
j_call: TRBJ2-2
clone_size: NA
d_call: NA
cdr3_aa: CASSQQTNTGELFF
cdr3_nt: TGTGCCAGCAGTCAACAGACGAACACCGGGGAGCTGTTTTTT

v_call: TRBV6-1
j_call: TRBJ1-3
clone_size: NA
d_call: TRBD1
cdr3_aa: CASSERGLLSGNTIYF
cdr3_nt: TGTGCCAGCAGTGAAAGGGGGCTCCTCTCTGGAAACACCATATATTTT

v_call: TRBV9
j_call: TRBJ2-5
clone_size: NA
d_call: NA
cdr3_aa: CASSARGTQETQYF
cdr3_nt: TGTGCCAGCAGCGCCAGAGGAACTCAAGAGACCCAGTACTTC

v_call: TRBV5-1
j_call: TRBJ2-7
clone_size: NA
d_call: TRBD2
cdr3_aa: CASSPRPSGIQYEQYF
cdr3_nt: TGCGCCAGCAGCCCCCGACCTAGCGGGATACAGTACGAGCAGTACTTC

v_call: TRBV5-1
j_call: TRBJ2-5
clone_size: once
d_call: TRBD2
cdr3_aa: CASSLGTSEIGETQYF
cdr3_nt: TGCGCCAGCAGCTTGGGAACTAGCGAGATTGGAGAGACCCAGTACTTC

v_call: TRBV21-1
j_call: TRBJ1-5
clone_size: NA
d_call: NA
cdr3_aa: CASSIQPQHF
cdr3_nt: TGTGCCAGCAGCATTCAGCCCCAGCATTTT

v_call: TRBV6-5
j_call: TRBJ2-3
clone_size: NA
d_call: TRBD2
cdr3_aa: CATSRLRGTTDTQYF
cdr3_nt: TGTGCCACCAGTCGTTTGCGGGGGACCACAGATACGCAGTATTTT

v_call: TRBV5-1
j_call: TRBJ1-6
clone_size: NA
d_call: NA
cdr3_aa: CASSLDRSSRNSPLHF
cdr3_nt: TGCGCCAGCAGCTTAGACAGGTCCTCTCGGAATTCACCCCTCCACTTT

v_call: TRBV4-1
j_call: TRBJ1-2
clone_size: NA
d_call: NA
cdr3_aa: CASSTREGNYGYTF
cdr3_nt: TGCGCCAGCAGCACGCGGGAGGGTAACTATGGCTACACCTTC

v_call: TRBV4-1
j_call: TRBJ2-2
clone_size: NA
d_call: TRBD2
cdr3_aa: CASSQGLAGGPGELFF
cdr3_nt: TGCGCCAGCAGCCAGGGACTAGCGGGGGGGCCCGGGGAGCTGTTTTTT

v_call: TRBV30
j_call: TRBJ2-7
clone_size: NA
d_call: NA
cdr3_aa: CAWTASTVYDRSYEQYF
cdr3_nt: TGTGCCTGGACCGCATCGACAGTTTATGACCGCTCCTACGAGCAGTACTTC